The T cell receptor beta chain under discussion was sequenced for a study of blood T cells in healthy people across ages. Whole-study findings and limits: CMV status of donors was not determined, possibly confounding expanded clonotype changes.

A second PCR, run for about 7 to 11 cycles, used a sample-barcoded 5' primer plus a J-beta primer mix. Every molecule of cDNA carried a tag from a template-switch adaptor with 12 random nucleotides. TCRdb reprocessed the 5' RACE reads via MiXCR and lists one record per CDR3 protein. The sample lists 600,000 or so distinct CDR3 sequences; approximately 30% were seen once. This clonotype has ten or more counts. Its antigen is currently unknown. The CDR3 sequence is 14 residues long. The ends were cut back, 5 bases at V and 4 bases at J, with 15 bases in the middle. Germline V lookup: CDR1 SEHNR, CDR2 FQNEAQ (reference sequence).

The source material was blood. This TCR was sampled from a woman aged 80 or over in good health. This chain joins TRBV7-9 and TRBJ2-7; D might be TRBD1 or TRBD2, each matching 5 bases. The CDR3: CASSLEGISYEQYF. In DNA form, the CDR3 reads TGTGCCAGCAGCCTAGAGGGGATTAGTTACGAGCAGTACTTC.